Reported below is one T cell receptor beta chain. Its antigen is not known. Germline lookup yields CDR1 KGHSH and CDR2 LQKENI. CDR3 length: 12 residues. V lost 6 bases, J lost 6 bases, and 9 bases lay in between. The PCR used 60 Vbeta and 13 Jbeta primers. Generated by immunoSEQ multiplex PCR, the TCRdb table keeps only in-frame clones and is missing some. The data hold 85,000 to 100,000 clones, with about 80% observed a single time. This sample was included in a study of cytomegalovirus exposure and HLA in healthy donors. Study overall: Findings of an earlier analysis included some 120 million unique TCR beta sequences from 200 million or so T cells.

Points from the study as a whole: A previous analysis found most TCR beta V segments productive roughly 87% or roughly 30% of the time.

Donors counted as nominally healthy when sampled, yet unrecorded immune exposures were likely. The receptor was derived from a female donor in good health and CMV-seropositive. Sequencing used PBMCs. The chain joins TRBV18 to TRBJ2-1, with unresolved D. For the CDR3, the DNA is TGTGCCAGCTCTCACTACTTCAATGAGCAGTTCTTC. Its protein is CASSHYFNEQFF.